This paragraph covers one T cell receptor beta chain sequence. Its antigen target is currently unknown. No much larger clone exists at a distance of one base, and base qualities are not known. This entry is derived from a study of T-cell reconstitution after alpha-beta-depleted transplantation in children listed by TCRdb under 2016. Regarding the study in general: Using TCR repertoire profiling, the study quantitatively followed how T-cell immune reconstitution unfolded in children after TCRalphabeta/CD19-depleted allogeneic hematopoietic cell transplantation. Beyond this particular receptor, the publication reports: Apparently early alphabetaT-cell count recovery about two months after transplant reportedly relied on only several hundred rapidly expanded clones derived from non-depleted graft cells. Over the following months the frequencies of hyperexpanded clones went down, and after one year T-cell counts and TCRbeta diversity were mostly credited to newly produced T cells. In some patients, high TCRbeta diversity at day 60 was attributed to recipient T cells and intrathymic progenitors that had survived conditioning.

Libraries came from PCR. Sequenced using an Illumina HiSeq 2500. TCR library preparation used molecular barcoding, with unique molecular identifiers applied to normalize quantification of the TCRbeta repertoire. TCRdb's own reprocessing of the public reads used fastp at Q25 and MiXCR and kept productive beta chains. Rows matching on CDR3 protein sequence are summarized as one entry with the most common DNA and genes. For this sample there are about 980,000 distinct CDR3 sequences; about 29% appear just once. Clones ranked in the top ten supply around 30% of the sample. In light of the paper, this sample's treatment or condition label describes: allogeneic hematopoietic cell transplantation with graft depleted of TCRalphabeta T cells and CD19 B cells. The children who served as transplant recipients had been given grafts of TCRalphabeta/CD19-depleted allogeneic hematopoietic cells. The CDR3, cysteine through phenylalanine, is 13 amino acids long. The sequence is cut down to CDR3 DNA, 39 bases in frame from base 1. V sheds 0 bases and J sheds 11 bases, leaving 14 bases between their ends. The germline V gene (reference sequence) yields DFQATT for CDR1 and SNEGSKA for CDR2.

Sequencing used PBMCs, mostly from graft donor cells, obtained 360 days after TCRalphabeta/CD19-depleted stem cell transplant. The receptor comes from a boy younger than two who had a stem cell transplant for SCID, so the T cells may come from the graft donor. The chain is made from TRBV20-1 and TRBJ2-1; too little of a D gene remains to name it. This receptor has the CDR3 CSARDPKSSQQFF. The nucleotides are TGCAGTGCTAGAGATCCGAAGAGCAGCCAGCAGTTCTTC.